The next 3 T cell receptor beta chains were all read from a single sample in a study of regulatory T cells in long-lasting Graves disease. Specified time point: persistent/refractory GD, antithyroid drugs over 5 years with positive TRAb. RNA isolated from PBMCs was used to make the TCR library. Both iRepertoire HTBI primers and Arm-PCR of CDR3 regions were used to build the TCR beta libraries. One entry per CDR3 protein, called by TCRdb with MiXCR from the multiplex PCR reads. The sample yields a few hundred thousand distinct CDR3 sequences, under 25% seen once. The sample in question was peripheral blood mononuclear cells (PBMCs), obtained when the disease was refractory, from a patient treated with antithyroid drugs. These receptors were obtained from a female donor with Graves disease.

There are many counts of this clonotype. The gene calls are TRBV7-3 and TRBJ1-6, with a tentative D call TRBD1 (5 bases). The CDR3 extends over 15 amino acids. CDR1 SGHTA and CDR2 FQGTGA come from the germline V gene. The germline V and J ends were trimmed by 4 bases and 5 bases, with 12 bases remaining between them. DNA of the CDR3: TGTGCCAGCAGCTCCACCGGGGCCAATAATTCACCCCTCCACTTT. Amino acid sequence: CASSSTGANNSPLHF. The variable domain in full, completed from reference TRBV7-3 and TRBJ1-6, reads GAGVSQTPSNKVTEKGKYVELRCDPISGHTALYWYRQSLGQGPEFLIYFQGTGAADDSGLPNDRFFAVRPEGSVSTLKIQRTERGDSAVYLCASSSTGANNSPLHFGNGTRLTVT.

This clonotype has at least ten counts. J is TRBJ1-2 and V is TRBV28, with D tentatively TRBD1 (6 bases). Germline V gene data show CDR1 as MDHEN and CDR2 as SYDVKM. The CDR3 runs 14 residues. V gave up 8 bases and J gave up 3 bases, with 16 bases separating them. The CDR3 region has the DNA TGTGCCAGCGGGGGGGGGGCGTTTTACTATGGCTACACCTTC. It yields the protein CASGGGAFYYGYTF.

This clonotype turned up a few times. In DNA form, the CDR3 reads TGCAGTGCTAACAGCGGCGGGTTGTTATCCTACGAGCAGTACTTC. Translating it yields CSANSGGLLSYEQYF. The chain couples TRBV20-1 to TRBJ2-7, with D possibly matching TRBD2 (5 bases). Germline V gene sequence: CDR1 DFQATT, CDR2 SNEGSKA (reference sequence). V lost 4 bases and J lost 1, with 17 bases in between. The CDR3 has 15 residues.